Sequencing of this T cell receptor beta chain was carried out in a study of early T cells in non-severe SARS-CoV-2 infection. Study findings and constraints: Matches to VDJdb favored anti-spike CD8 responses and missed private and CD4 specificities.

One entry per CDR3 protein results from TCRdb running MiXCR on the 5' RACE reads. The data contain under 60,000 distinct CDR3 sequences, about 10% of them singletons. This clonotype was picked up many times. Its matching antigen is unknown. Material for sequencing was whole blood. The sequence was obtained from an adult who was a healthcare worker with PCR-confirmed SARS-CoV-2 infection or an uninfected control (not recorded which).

The CDR3 protein is CSAREGVSSYEQYF. As DNA, the CDR3 is TGCAGTGCTAGAGAGGGGGTTAGCTCCTACGAGCAGTACTTC. The rearrangement links TRBV20-1 to TRBJ2-7, with D perhaps TRBD1 or TRBD2 (5 bases each). V was clipped by 0 bases and J by 0 bases, with 9 bases between them. The CDR3 sequence is 14 residues long. Germline V CDR1 and CDR2: DFQATT, SNEGSKA (reference sequence).